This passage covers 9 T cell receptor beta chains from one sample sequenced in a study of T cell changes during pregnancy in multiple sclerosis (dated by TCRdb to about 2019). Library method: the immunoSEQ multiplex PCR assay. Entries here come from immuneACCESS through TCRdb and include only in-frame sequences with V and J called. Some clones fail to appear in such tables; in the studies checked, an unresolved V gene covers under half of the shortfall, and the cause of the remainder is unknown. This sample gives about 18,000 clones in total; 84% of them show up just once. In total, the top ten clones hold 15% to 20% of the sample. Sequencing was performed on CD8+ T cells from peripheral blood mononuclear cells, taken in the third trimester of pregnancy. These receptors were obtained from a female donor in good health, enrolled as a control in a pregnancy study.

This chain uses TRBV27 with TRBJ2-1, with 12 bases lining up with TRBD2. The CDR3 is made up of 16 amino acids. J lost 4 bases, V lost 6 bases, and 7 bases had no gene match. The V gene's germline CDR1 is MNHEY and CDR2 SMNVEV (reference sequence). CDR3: CASRGLAGGLYNEQFF. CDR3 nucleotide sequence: TGTGCCAGCAGGGGACTAGCGGGCGGCCTATACAATGAGCAGTTCTTC.

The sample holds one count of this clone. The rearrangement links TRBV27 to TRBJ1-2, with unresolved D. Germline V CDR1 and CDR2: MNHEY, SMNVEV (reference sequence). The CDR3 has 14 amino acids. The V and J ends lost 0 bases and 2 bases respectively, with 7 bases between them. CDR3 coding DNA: TGTGCCAGCAGTTTATCAGAGTCCAACTATGGCTACACCTTC. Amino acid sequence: CASSLSESNYGYTF.

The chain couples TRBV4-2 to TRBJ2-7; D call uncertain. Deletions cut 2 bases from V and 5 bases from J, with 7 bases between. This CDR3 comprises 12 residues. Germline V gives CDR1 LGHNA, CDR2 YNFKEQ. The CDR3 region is CASSQLSDEQYF. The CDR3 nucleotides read TGTGCCAGCAGCCAACTTTCGGACGAGCAGTACTTC.

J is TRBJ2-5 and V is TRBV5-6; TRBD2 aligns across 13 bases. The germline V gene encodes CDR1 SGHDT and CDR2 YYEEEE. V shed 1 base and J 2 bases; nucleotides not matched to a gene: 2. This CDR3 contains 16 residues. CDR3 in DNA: TGTGCCAGCAGCTTGCGGGGACTAGCGGGGCAAGAGACCCAGTACTTC. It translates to CASSLRGLAGQETQYF.

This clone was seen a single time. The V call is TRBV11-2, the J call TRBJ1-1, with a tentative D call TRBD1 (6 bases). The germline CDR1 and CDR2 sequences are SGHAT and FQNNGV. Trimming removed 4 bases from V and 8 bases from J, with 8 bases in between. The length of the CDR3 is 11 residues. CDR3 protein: CASSYDREAFF. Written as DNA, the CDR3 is TGTGCCAGCAGCTACGACAGGGAAGCTTTCTTT.

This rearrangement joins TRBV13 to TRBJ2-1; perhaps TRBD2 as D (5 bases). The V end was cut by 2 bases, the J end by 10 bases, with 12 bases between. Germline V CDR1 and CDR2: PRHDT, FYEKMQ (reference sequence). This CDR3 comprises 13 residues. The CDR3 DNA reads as TGTGCCAGCAGCTTACAGGCAAGGAGGGAGCAGTTCTTC. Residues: CASSLQARREQFF.

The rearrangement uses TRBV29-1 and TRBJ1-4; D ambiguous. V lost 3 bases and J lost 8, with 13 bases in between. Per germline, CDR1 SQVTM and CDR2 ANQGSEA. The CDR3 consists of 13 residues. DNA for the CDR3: TGCAGCGTTGAGGAGGGCGGGCGGGAAAAACTGTTTTTT. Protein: CSVEEGGREKLFF. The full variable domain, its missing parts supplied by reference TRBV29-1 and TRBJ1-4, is SAVISQKPSRDICQRGTSLTIQCQVDSQVTMMFWYRQQPGQSLTLIATANQGSEATYESGFVIDKFPISRPNLTFSTLTVSNMSPEDSSIYLCSVEEGGREKLFFGSGTQLSVL.

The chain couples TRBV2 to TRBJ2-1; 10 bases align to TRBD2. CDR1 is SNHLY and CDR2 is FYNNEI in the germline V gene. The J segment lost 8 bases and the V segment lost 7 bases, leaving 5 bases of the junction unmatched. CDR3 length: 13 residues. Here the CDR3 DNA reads TGTGCCAGCATAAGCGGGGGGGAGGATGAGCAGTTCTTC. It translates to CASISGGEDEQFF.

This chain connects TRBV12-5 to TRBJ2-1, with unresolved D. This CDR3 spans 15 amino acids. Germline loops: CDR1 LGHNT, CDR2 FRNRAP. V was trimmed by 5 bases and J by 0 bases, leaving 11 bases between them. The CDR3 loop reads CASGPSPSSYNEQFF. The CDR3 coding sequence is TGTGCTAGTGGTCCGAGTCCGTCCTCCTACAATGAGCAGTTCTTC.